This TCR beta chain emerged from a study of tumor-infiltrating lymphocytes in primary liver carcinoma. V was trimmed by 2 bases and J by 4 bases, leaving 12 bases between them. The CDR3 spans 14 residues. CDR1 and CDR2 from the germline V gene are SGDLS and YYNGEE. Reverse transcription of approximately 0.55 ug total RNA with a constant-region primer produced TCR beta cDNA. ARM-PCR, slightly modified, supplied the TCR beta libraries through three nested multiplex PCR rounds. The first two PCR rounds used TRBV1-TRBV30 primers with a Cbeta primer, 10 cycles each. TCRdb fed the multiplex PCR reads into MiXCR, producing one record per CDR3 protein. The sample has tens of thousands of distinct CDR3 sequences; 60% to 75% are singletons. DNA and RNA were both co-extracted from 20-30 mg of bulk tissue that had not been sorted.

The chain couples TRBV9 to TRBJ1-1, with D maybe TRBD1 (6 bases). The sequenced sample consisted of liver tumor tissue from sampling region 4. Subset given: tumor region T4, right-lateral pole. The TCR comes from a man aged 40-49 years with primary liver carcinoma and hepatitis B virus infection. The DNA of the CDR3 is TGTGCCAGCAGCGTCGAGGGGGTGATCACTGAAGCTTTCTTT. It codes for CASSVEGVITEAFF.